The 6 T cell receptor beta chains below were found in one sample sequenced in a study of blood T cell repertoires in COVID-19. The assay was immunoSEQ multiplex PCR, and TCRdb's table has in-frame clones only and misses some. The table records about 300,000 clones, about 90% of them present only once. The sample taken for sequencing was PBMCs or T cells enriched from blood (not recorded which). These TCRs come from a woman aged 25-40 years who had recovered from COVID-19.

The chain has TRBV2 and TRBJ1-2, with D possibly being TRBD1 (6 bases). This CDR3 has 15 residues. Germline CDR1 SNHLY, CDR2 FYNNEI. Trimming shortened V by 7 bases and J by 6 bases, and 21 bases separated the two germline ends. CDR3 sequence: CASNPSTGFLNGYTF. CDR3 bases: TGTGCCAGCAACCCCTCGACAGGCTTCCTCAATGGCTACACCTTC. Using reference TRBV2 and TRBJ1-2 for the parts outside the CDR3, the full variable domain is EPEVTQTPSHQVTQMGQEVILRCVPISNHLYFYWYRQILGQKVEFLVSFYNNEISEKSEIFDDQFSVERPDGSNFTLKIRSTKLEDSAMYFCASNPSTGFLNGYTFGSGTRLTVV.

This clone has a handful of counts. CDR3 DNA sequence: TGTGCCAGCAGCCCTACCCGAAGTGAGTCTGGCTACACCTTC. Translated, it gives CASSPTRSESGYTF. The chain links TRBV3-1 (or the pseudogene TRBV3-2) to TRBJ1-2; the D is unclear. The germline V and J ends were trimmed by 4 bases and 7 bases, with 16 bases remaining between them. The CDR3 runs 14 residues. Per germline, CDR1 LGHDT and CDR2 YNNKEL (reference sequence).

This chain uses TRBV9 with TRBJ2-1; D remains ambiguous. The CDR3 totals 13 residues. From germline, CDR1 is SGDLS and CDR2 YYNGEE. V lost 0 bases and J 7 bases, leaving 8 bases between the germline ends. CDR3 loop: CASSVERINEQFF. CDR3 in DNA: TGTGCCAGCAGCGTAGAGAGGATAAATGAGCAGTTCTTC.

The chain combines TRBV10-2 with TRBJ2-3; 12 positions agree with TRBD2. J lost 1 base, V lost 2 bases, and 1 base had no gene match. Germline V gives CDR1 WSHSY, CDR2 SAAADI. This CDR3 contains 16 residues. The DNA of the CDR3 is TGCGCCAGCAGTGAGCCTAGCGGGGGGGGCACAGATACGCAGTATTTT. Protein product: CASSEPSGGGTDTQYF.

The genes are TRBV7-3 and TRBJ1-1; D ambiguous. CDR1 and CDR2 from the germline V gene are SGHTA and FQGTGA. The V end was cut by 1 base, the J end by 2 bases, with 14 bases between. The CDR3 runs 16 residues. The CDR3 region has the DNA TGTGCCAGCAGCTTAATGGGTAGGAGAGAAAACACTGAAGCTTTCTTT. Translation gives CASSLMGRRENTEAFF. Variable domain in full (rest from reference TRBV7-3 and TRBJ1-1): GAGVSQTPSNKVTEKGKYVELRCDPISGHTALYWYRQSLGQGPEFLIYFQGTGAADDSGLPNDRFFAVRPEGSVSTLKIQRTERGDSAVYLCASSLMGRRENTEAFFGQGTRLTVV.

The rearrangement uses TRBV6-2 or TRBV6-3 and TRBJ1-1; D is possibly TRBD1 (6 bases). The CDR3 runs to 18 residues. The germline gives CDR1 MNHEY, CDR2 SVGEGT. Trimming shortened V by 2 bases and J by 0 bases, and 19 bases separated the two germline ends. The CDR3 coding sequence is TGTGCCAGCAGTTACCCCTCAAGGGGGGGAACTATGAACACTGAAGCTTTCTTT. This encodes CASSYPSRGGTMNTEAFF.